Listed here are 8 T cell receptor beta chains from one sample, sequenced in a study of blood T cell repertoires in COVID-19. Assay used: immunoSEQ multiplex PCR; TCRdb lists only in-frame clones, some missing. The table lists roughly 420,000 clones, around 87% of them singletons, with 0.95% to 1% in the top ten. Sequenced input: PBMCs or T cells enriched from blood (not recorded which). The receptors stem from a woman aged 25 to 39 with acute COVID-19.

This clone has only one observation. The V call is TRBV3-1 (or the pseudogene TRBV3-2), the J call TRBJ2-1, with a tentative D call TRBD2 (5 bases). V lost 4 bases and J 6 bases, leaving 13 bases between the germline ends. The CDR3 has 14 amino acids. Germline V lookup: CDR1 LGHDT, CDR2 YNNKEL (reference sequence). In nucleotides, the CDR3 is TGTGCCAGCAGCCCATTTTCTGGAGGCAATGAGCAGTTCTTC. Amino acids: CASSPFSGGNEQFF.

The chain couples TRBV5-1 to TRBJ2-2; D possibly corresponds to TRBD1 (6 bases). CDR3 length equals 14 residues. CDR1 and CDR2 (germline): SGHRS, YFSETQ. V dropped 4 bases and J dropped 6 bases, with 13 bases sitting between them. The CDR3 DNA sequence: TGCGCCAGCAGCCCCAGGGGTTCGGCCGGGGAGCTGTTTTTT. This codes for CASSPRGSAGELFF.

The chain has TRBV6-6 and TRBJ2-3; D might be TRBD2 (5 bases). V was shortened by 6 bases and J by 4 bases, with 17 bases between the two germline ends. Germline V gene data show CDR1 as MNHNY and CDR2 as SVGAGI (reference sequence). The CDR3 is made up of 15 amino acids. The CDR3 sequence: CASRGDLSGSDTQYF. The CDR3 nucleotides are TGTGCCAGCAGGGGAGACCTCTCGGGGTCAGATACGCAGTATTTT.

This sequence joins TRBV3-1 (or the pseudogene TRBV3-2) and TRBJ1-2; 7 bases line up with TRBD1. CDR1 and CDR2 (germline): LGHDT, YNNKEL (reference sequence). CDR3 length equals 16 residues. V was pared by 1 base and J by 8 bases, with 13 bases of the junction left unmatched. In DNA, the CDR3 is TGTGCCAGCAGCCAAGTGGTCGGACAGGCGATCGGGGGCTACACCTTC. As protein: CASSQVVGQAIGGYTF.

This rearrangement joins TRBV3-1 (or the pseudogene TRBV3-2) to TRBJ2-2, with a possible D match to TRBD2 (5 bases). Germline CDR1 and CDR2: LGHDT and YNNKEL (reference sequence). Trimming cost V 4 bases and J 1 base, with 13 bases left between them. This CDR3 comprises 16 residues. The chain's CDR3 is CASSLGRLKNTGELFF. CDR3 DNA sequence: TGTGCCAGCAGCCTCGGCCGACTAAAGAACACCGGGGAGCTGTTTTTT.

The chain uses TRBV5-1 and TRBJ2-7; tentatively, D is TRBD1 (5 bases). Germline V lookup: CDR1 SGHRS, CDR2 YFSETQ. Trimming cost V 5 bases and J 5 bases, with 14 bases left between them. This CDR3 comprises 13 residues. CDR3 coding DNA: TGCGCCAGCAGTCCCCTAAGGGGCCACGAGCAGTACTTC. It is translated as CASSPLRGHEQYF. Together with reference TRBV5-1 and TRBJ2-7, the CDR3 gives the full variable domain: KAGVTQTPRYLIKTRGQQVTLSCSPISGHRSVSWYQQTPGQGLQFLFEYFSETQRNKGNFPGRFSGRQFSNSRSEMNVSTLELGDSALYLCASSPLRGHEQYFGPGTRLTVT.

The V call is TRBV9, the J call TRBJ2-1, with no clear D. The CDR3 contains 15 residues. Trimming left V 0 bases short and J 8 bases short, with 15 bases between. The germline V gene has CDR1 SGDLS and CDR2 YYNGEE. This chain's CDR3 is CASSVDPGINDEQFF. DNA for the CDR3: TGTGCCAGCAGCGTAGATCCAGGAATTAACGATGAGCAGTTCTTC.

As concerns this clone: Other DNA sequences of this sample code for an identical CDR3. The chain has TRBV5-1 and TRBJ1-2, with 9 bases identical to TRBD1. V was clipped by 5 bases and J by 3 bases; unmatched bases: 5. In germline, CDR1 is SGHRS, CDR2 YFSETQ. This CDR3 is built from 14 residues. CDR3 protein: CASSLDRGDYGYTF. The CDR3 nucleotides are TGCGCCAGCAGTCTGGACAGGGGAGACTATGGCTACACCTTC.